This T cell receptor beta chain came from a study of blood T cells in healthy people across ages. General study points: Long-lived donors exceeded aged donors in naive CD4+ cells and diversity. While age rose, TCR beta diversity per million T cells dropped in a roughly linear way.

This CDR3 comprises 15 residues. Germline V CDR1 and CDR2: DFQATT, SNEGSKA (reference sequence). This clonotype occurred once. Its antigen is still unknown. One end of the junction fails to match germline, which may point to a read error. Primed by a sample-barcoded 5' primer and a J-beta primer mix, a second PCR proceeded for about 7 to 11 cycles. TCRdb re-called the 5' RACE reads with MiXCR, one entry per CDR3 protein. The sample carries just over 1 million distinct CDR3 sequences, 40% to 50% recorded once. Caucasian individuals from Russia who were healthy and aged 6 to 90 acted as donors. Total RNA amounts of at least 6 micrograms were extracted per sample.

The source material was blood. This chain joins TRBV20-1 and TRBJ2-5; 8 positions agree with TRBD1. This sequence originates from a woman in her sixties or seventies in good health. CDR3: CGAPPRTGRVETQYF. CDR3 nucleotides: TGCGGTGCTCCCCCTCGGACAGGGCGGGTGGAGACCCAGTACTTC.